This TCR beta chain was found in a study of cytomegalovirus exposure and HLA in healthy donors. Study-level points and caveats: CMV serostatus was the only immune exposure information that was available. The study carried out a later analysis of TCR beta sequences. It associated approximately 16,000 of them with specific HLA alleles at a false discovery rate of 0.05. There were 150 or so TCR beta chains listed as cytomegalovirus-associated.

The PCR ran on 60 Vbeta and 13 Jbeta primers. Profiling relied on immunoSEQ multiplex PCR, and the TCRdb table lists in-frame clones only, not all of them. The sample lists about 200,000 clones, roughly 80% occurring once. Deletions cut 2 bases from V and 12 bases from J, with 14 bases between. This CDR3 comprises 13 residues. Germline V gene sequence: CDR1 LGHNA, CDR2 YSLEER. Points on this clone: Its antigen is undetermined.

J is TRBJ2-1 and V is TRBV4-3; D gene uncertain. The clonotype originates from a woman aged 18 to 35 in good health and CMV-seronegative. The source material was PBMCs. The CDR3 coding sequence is TGCGCCAGCAGCCAACAAAAAGAGAAAGCGCAGTTCTTC. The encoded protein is CASSQQKEKAQFF.